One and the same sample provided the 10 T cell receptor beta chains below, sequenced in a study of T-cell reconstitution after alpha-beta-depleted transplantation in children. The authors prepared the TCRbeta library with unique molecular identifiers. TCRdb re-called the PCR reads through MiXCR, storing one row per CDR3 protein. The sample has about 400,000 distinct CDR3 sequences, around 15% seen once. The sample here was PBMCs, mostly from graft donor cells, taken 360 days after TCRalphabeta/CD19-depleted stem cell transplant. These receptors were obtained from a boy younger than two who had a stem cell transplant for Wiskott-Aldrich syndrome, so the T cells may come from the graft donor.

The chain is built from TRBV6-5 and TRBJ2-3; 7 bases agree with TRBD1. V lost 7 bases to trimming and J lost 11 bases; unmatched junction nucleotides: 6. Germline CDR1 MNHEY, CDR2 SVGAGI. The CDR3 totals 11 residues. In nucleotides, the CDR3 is TGTGCCAGCATCGGCCAGGGGGAGCAGTATTTT. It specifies CASIGQGEQYF.

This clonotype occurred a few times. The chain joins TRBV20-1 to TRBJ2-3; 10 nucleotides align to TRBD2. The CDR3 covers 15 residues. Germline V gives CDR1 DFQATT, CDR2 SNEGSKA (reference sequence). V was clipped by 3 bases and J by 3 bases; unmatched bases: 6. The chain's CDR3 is CSARYSGRTTDTQYF. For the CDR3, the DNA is TGCAGTGCTAGGTATAGCGGGAGGACTACAGATACGCAGTATTTT.

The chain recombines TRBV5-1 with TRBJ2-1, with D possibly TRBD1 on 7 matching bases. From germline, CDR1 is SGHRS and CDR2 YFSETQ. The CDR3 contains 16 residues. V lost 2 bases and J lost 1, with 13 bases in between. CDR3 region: CASSLAGGMSYNEQFF. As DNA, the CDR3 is TGCGCCAGCAGCTTAGCAGGGGGGATGTCCTACAATGAGCAGTTCTTC. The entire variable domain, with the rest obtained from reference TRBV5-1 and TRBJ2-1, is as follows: KAGVTQTPRYLIKTRGQQVTLSCSPISGHRSVSWYQQTPGQGLQFLFEYFSETQRNKGNFPGRFSGRQFSNSRSEMNVSTLELGDSALYLCASSLAGGMSYNEQFFGPGTRLTVL.

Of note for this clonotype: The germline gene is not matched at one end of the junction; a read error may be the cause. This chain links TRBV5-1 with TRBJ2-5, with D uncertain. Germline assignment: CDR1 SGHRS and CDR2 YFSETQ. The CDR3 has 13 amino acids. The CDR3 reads CASRLAPQETQYF. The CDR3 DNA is TGCGCCAGCAGATTGGCACCACAAGAGACCCAGTACTTC.

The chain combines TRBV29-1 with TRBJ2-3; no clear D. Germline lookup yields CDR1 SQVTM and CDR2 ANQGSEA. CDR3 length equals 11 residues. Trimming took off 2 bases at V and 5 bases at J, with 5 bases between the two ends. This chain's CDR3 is CSVESGDTQYF. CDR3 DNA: TGCAGCGTTGAATCGGGAGATACGCAGTATTTT.

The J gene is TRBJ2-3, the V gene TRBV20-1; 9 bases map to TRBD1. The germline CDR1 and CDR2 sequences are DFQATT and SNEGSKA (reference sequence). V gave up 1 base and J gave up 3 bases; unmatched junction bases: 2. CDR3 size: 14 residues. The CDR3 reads CSARVQGATDTQYF. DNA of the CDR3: TGCAGTGCTAGAGTACAGGGGGCTACAGATACGCAGTATTTT.

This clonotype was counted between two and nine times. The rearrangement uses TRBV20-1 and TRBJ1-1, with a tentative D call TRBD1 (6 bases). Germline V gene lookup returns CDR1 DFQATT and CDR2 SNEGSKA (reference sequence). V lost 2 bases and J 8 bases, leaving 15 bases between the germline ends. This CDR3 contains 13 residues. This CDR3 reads CSARYRDRREAFF. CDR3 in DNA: TGCAGTGCTAGATATAGAGACAGGCGAGAAGCTTTCTTT.

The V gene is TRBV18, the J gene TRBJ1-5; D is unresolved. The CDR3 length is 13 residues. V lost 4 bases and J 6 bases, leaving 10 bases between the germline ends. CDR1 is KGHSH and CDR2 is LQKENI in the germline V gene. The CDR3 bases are TGTGCCAGCTCACTGGCCCTGGGTCAGCCCCAGCATTTT. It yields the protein CASSLALGQPQHF. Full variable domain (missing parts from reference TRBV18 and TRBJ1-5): NAGVMQNPRHLVRRRGQEARLRCSPMKGHSHVYWYRQLPEEGLKFMVYLQKENIIDESGMPKERFSAEFPKEGPSILRIQQVVRGDSAAYFCASSLALGQPQHFGDGTRLSIL.

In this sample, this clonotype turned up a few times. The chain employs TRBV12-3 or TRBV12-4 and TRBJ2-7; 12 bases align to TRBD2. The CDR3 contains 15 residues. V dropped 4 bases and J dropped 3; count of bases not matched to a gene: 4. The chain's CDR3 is CASSSPGLAGYEQYF. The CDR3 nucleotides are TGTGCCAGCAGTTCTCCGGGACTAGCGGGCTACGAGCAGTACTTC.

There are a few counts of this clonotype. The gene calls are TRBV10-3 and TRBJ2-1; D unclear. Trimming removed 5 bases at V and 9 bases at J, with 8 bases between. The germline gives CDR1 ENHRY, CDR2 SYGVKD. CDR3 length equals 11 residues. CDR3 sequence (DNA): TGTGCCATCAGTATGGGTGGTGAGCAGTTCTTC. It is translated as CAISMGGEQFF.